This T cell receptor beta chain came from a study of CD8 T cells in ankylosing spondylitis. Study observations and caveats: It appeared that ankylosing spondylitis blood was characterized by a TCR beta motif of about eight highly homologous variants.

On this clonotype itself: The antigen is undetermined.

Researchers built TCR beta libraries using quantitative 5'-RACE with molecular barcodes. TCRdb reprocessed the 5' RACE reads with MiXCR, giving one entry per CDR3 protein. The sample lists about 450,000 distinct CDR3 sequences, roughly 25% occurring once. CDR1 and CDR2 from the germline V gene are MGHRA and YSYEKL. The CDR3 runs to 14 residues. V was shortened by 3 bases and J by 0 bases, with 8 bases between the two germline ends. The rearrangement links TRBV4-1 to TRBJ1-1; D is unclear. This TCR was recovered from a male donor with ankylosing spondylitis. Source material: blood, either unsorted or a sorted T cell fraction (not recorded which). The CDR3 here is CASSHNTVNTEAFF. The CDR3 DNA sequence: TGCGCCAGCAGCCACAACACAGTGAACACTGAAGCTTTCTTT.